This TCR beta chain was observed in a study of blood T cell repertoires in COVID-19. Across the study: Sources were T cells, B-cell-depleted T cells, or PBMCs; the material itself was cDNA or gDNA.

Authors' data handling: Amplified reference gene primers provided the basis for estimating nucleated cell counts. Clones were sequenced by immunoSEQ multiplex PCR, and TCRdb holds only the in-frame ones, with some missing. The D gene and trimming were derived from the DNA, and the V and J assignments and clone size from that table. The profile shows about 43,000 clones, roughly 80% of them singletons. This CDR3 has 14 amino acids. Germline V lookup: CDR1 SEHNR, CDR2 FQNEAQ (reference sequence). V was trimmed by 6 bases and J by 8 bases, leaving 16 bases between them. The chain joins TRBV7-9 to TRBJ1-4; a possible D gene is TRBD1 (5 bases). Sequencing was carried out using peripheral blood. This receptor was obtained from a woman between 55 and 75 years old with acute or convalescent COVID-19. The CDR3 here is CASSSGPIREKLFF. DNA for the CDR3: TGTGCCAGCAGTTCAGGGCCGATCCGAGAAAAACTGTTTTTT.